The 22 T cell receptor beta chains listed next were all sequenced from one sample in a study of blood T cell repertoires in COVID-19 (dated by TCRdb to 2018 to 2021). The library was prepared using the immunoSEQ multiplex PCR assay. What TCRdb holds here is the immuneACCESS table cut down to in-frame rearrangements. Part of the clones is not present; checked against another copy, under half of the missing clones reflect an unresolved V gene, and the others are unexplained. For this sample there are approximately 120,000 clones; around 70% appear just once. The ten most abundant clones make up over 5.5% of the sample. What was sequenced was peripheral blood. The receptor set was obtained from an older man with COVID-19, enrolled during active disease.

The rearrangement links TRBV14 to TRBJ1-2; 7 bases align to TRBD1. The V gene end was trimmed by 2 bases and the J gene end by 0 bases; junction bases not matched to a gene: 9. CDR1 SGHDN and CDR2 FVKESK come from the germline V gene. The CDR3 extends over 17 amino acids. CDR3 nucleotide sequence: TGTGCCAGCAGCCAAATCTCGACAGGGACCTCTAACTATGGCTACACCTTC. It encodes CASSQISTGTSNYGYTF.

This clone was picked up one time. CDR3 region: CASSQRAATEQYF. The CDR3 DNA reads as TGCGCCAGCAGTCAGCGGGCCGCAACGGAGCAGTACTTC. The chain is built from TRBV23-1 and TRBJ2-7; D is possibly TRBD2 (5 bases). TRBV23-1 is designated an ORF whose function remains uncertain. The CDR3 covers 13 residues. Trimming shortened V by 3 bases and J by 7 bases, and 13 bases separated the two germline ends.

The chain is built from TRBV19 and TRBJ2-3; D gene unclear. Germline V lookup: CDR1 LNHDA, CDR2 SQIVND (reference sequence). Trimming removed 8 bases at V and 4 bases at J, with 10 bases between. The CDR3 length is 12 residues. The CDR3 region is CASAEWADTQYF. The CDR3 coding sequence is TGTGCCAGTGCGGAGTGGGCAGATACGCAGTATTTT.

This chain connects TRBV5-5 to TRBJ2-5; 8 bases are shared with TRBD1. This CDR3 region has 15 residues. Trimming took 0 bases from V and 5 from J; bases not matched to a gene: 6. Germline CDR1 is SGHKS and CDR2 is YYEKEE (reference sequence). The CDR3 protein is CASSLADRGSETQYF. The CDR3 DNA is TGTGCCAGCAGCTTGGCCGACAGGGGATCGGAGACCCAGTACTTC.

J is TRBJ2-7 and V is TRBV28; 12 bases agree with TRBD2. The CDR3 length is 17 residues. The germline V gene has CDR1 MDHEN and CDR2 SYDVKM. With V trimmed by 2 bases and J by 0 bases, 5 bases remained unmatched. Here the CDR3 reads CASSLTSGRFTSYEQYF. Here the CDR3 DNA reads TGTGCCAGCAGTTTAACTAGCGGGAGGTTCACCTCCTACGAGCAGTACTTC.

The chain couples TRBV2 to TRBJ1-5, with 10 positions matching TRBD1. Germline V lookup: CDR1 SNHLY, CDR2 FYNNEI. The CDR3 extends over 15 amino acids. V trimming: 8 bases; J trimming: 4 bases; junction bases outside the gene matches: 8. CDR3 DNA: TGTGCCAGCCTCGATCCGGGACAGGGGAATCAGCCCCAGCATTTT. Amino acids: CASLDPGQGNQPQHF.

CDR3 in DNA: TGTGCCAGCAGTCGAGGGGGTCGGGGCACAGATACGCAGTATTTT. It translates to CASSRGGRGTDTQYF. The chain carries TRBV28 and TRBJ2-3; a possible D gene is TRBD1 (6 bases). Germline V gene data show CDR1 as MDHEN and CDR2 as SYDVKM. The CDR3 consists of 15 residues. V was trimmed by 5 bases and J by 1 base, leaving 13 bases between them.

In its sample, this clone was seen many times. V usage is TRBV7-9 and J usage is TRBJ2-7, with a weak D call TRBD1 (7 bases). The CDR3 is 13 amino acids. Deletions cut 5 bases from V and 7 bases from J, with 15 bases between. Per the germline V gene, CDR1 is SEHNR and CDR2 is FQNEAQ (reference sequence). CDR3 in DNA: TGTGCCAGCAGCCCGGGGGACAGTTGGGAGCAGTACTTC. This codes for CASSPGDSWEQYF.

This clone occurred a few times. This rearrangement joins TRBV6-5 to TRBJ1-3; TRBD1 matches at 9 bases. This CDR3 is 15 amino acids long. Germline CDR1 is MNHEY and CDR2 is SVGAGI. After removal of 4 bases from V and 4 bases from J, the junction contained 5 bases not matched to a gene. CDR3 nucleotide sequence: TGTGCCAGCAGTTTACAGGGGGCGCGGGGAAACACCATATATTTT. This codes for CASSLQGARGNTIYF.

This clone was observed a handful of times. V and J are TRBV11-2 and TRBJ2-1, with 7 positions matching TRBD1. The junction had 6 bases not matched to a gene; V was cut back by 1 base and J by 9 bases. Germline V gene data show CDR1 as SGHAT and CDR2 as FQNNGV. The CDR3 is 14 residues long. The CDR3 sequence: CASSLAGRQGEQFF. CDR3 coding DNA: TGTGCCAGCAGCTTAGCGGGACGACAGGGTGAGCAGTTCTTC.

The chain carries TRBV15 and TRBJ2-4, with 7 positions matching TRBD1. The V gene's germline CDR1 is LNHNV and CDR2 YYDKDF (reference sequence). This CDR3 is built from 16 residues. V dropped 2 bases and J dropped 1; count of bases not matched to a gene: 5. For the CDR3, the DNA is TGTGCCACCAGCAGACTCAAACAGGGGGCCAAAAACATTCAGTACTTC. This encodes CATSRLKQGAKNIQYF.

At least ten counts were recorded for this clone. The V call is TRBV19, the J call TRBJ1-3; D ambiguous. The V gene lost 3 bases and the J gene lost 7 bases, with 7 bases spanning the gap. The CDR3 extends over 12 amino acids. CDR1 and CDR2 (germline): LNHDA, SQIVND (reference sequence). The CDR3 protein is CASSMLRNTIYF. In DNA form, the CDR3 reads TGTGCCAGTAGTATGCTTCGGAACACCATATATTTT.

This sequence joins TRBV10-3 and TRBJ2-5, with 7 bases that match TRBD2. This CDR3 contains 14 residues. Trimming took 6 bases from V and 1 from J; bases not matched to a gene: 5. Germline V gives CDR1 ENHRY, CDR2 SYGVKD. CDR3 in amino acids: CAISPGTTQETQYF. As DNA, the CDR3 is TGTGCCATCAGCCCTGGGACTACCCAAGAGACCCAGTACTTC.

The genes are TRBV7-9 and TRBJ2-7; TRBD2 is a possible D gene (5 bases). Trimming left V 4 bases short and J 0 bases short, with 10 bases between. Looked up from germline, CDR1 is SEHNR and CDR2 is FQNEAQ (reference sequence). The CDR3 spans 14 residues. CDR3 nucleotide sequence: TGTGCCAGCAGCTCCTTCCGGGACTCCTACGAGCAGTACTTC. Translating gives CASSSFRDSYEQYF.

The chain recombines TRBV11-3 with TRBJ1-1, with D perhaps TRBD1 (5 bases). The CDR3 extends over 15 amino acids. Germline assignment: CDR1 SGHNT and CDR2 YENEEA. V lost 3 bases, J lost 3 bases, and 14 bases lay in between. The chain's CDR3 is CASSFGAGRDTEAFF. For the CDR3, the DNA is TGTGCCAGCAGCTTTGGTGCAGGGAGGGACACTGAAGCTTTCTTT.

This clone is labeled medium-sized. The genes are TRBV13 and TRBJ2-2; perhaps TRBD2 as D (6 bases). The CDR3 sequence is 15 residues long. The V gene's germline CDR1 is PRHDT and CDR2 FYEKMQ (reference sequence). The V gene lost 6 bases and the J gene lost 3 bases, with 14 bases spanning the gap. CDR3 sequence (DNA): TGTGCCAGCAGTCTCCCGGGGGTTTACACCGGGGAGCTGTTTTTT. Encoded protein: CASSLPGVYTGELFF.

The chain joins TRBV30 to TRBJ2-1; 7 positions agree with TRBD2. CDR3 size: 13 residues. Per the germline V gene, CDR1 is GTSNPN and CDR2 is SVGIG (reference sequence). Trimming cost V 5 bases and J 0 bases; bases outside gene matches: 1. This CDR3 reads CAWGTISYNEQFF. CDR3 DNA sequence: TGTGCCTGGGGGACTATCTCCTACAATGAGCAGTTCTTC.

This chain links TRBV5-6 with TRBJ1-5; D perhaps matches TRBD1 (5 bases). Deletions cut 1 base from V and 0 bases from J, with 11 bases between. CDR1 is SGHDT, CDR2 YYEEEE, per germline. The CDR3 contains 16 residues. DNA of the CDR3: TGTGCCAGCAGCTTGTCGACAGTTTATAGCAATCAGCCCCAGCATTTT. Amino acid sequence: CASSLSTVYSNQPQHF. The full variable domain, completed using reference TRBV5-6 and TRBJ1-5, is DAGVTQSPTHLIKTRGQQVTLRCSPKSGHDTVSWYQQALGQGPQFIFQYYEEEERQRGNFPDRFSGHQFPNYSSELNVNALLLGDSALYLCASSLSTVYSNQPQHFGDGTRLSIL.

This clone has only one observation. CDR3 in amino acids: CASSKDSYNEQFF. CDR3 bases: TGTGCCAGCAGCAAGGACAGCTACAATGAGCAGTTCTTC. The rearrangement links TRBV28 to TRBJ2-1; weak D call: TRBD1 (6 bases). Germline V gene sequence: CDR1 MDHEN, CDR2 SYDVKM. Trimming stripped 6 bases from V and 3 bases from J, with 9 bases between. The CDR3 consists of 13 residues.

This chain uses TRBV6-5 with TRBJ2-2; no clear D gene. Germline V gene sequence: CDR1 MNHEY, CDR2 SVGAGI. The CDR3 consists of 14 residues. Trimming stripped 3 bases from V and 2 bases from J, with 7 bases between. The CDR3 DNA reads as TGTGCCAGCAGTTATACGGGTAACACCGGGGAGCTGTTTTTT. This codes for CASSYTGNTGELFF.

The rearrangement uses TRBV27 and TRBJ2-1; TRBD2 matches 8 bases. Germline V gene data show CDR1 as MNHEY and CDR2 as SMNVEV (reference sequence). Trimming at V came to 2 bases and at J to 4 bases, leaving 4 bases not matched to a gene. This CDR3 spans 15 amino acids. The CDR3 DNA follows: TGTGCCAGCAGTTTAGGGCTAGCGGGTTACAATGAGCAGTTCTTC. It translates to CASSLGLAGYNEQFF.

This rearrangement joins TRBV3-1 (or the pseudogene TRBV3-2) to TRBJ2-3, with TRBD2 matching over 12 bases. The J segment lost 4 bases and the V segment lost 4 bases, leaving 12 bases of the junction unmatched. The germline V gene encodes CDR1 LGHDT and CDR2 YNNKEL (reference sequence). The CDR3 loop spans 18 amino acids. CDR3 nucleotides: TGTGCCAGCAGCCCCCGCTCCGGACTAGCGGGAAGGGCAGATACGCAGTATTTT. Its protein is CASSPRSGLAGRADTQYF.